This TCR beta chain emerged from a study of shared clonotypes between healthy human individuals. V shed 8 bases and J shed 3 bases, with 14 bases lying between them. The germline V gene has CDR1 SNHLY and CDR2 FYNNEI. The CDR3 covers 14 residues. Generated by immunoSEQ multiplex PCR, the TCRdb table keeps only in-frame clones and is missing some. The top ten hold 1.5% to 2% of the sample, which has roughly 700,000 clones, around 67% seen once. The TCR originated in a woman in her 30s in good health. The material sequenced was memory CD4+ T cells sorted from blood. As for subset: CD45RA-negative fraction. The rearrangement uses TRBV2 and TRBJ2-1, with a tentative D call TRBD1 (6 bases). CDR3 nucleotides: TGTGCCAGCGTAAACAGGGCTAGCTACAATGAGCAGTTCTTC. Translating it yields CASVNRASYNEQFF. The full variable domain, with the rest looked up from reference TRBV2 and TRBJ2-1, is EPEVTQTPSHQVTQMGQEVILRCVPISNHLYFYWYRQILGQKVEFLVSFYNNEISEKSEIFDDQFSVERPDGSNFTLKIRSTKLEDSAMYFCASVNRASYNEQFFGPGTRLTVL.